These 19 T cell receptor beta chains came from one sample sequenced in a study of blood T cell repertoires in COVID-19 (dated by TCRdb to 2020 to 2021). The receptor library was made with the immunoSEQ multiplex PCR assay. Sourced from immuneACCESS, this table was stored by TCRdb with only in-frame sequences that have V and J called. A share of the clones is absent; for the studies checked, an unresolved V gene accounts for under half, and the remainder has no known explanation. A total of 250,000 to 350,000 clones appear in this sample, roughly 84% of them only once. Jointly, the top ten make up 0.7% to 0.9% of the sample. Material: peripheral blood. The receptors derive from a human donor with COVID-19, enrolled during active disease. The donor label of this sample is uncertain.

Comment on this clone: Other DNA variants within this sample encode the same CDR3. The chain joins TRBV5-1 to TRBJ2-2; 9 bases agree with TRBD1. J gave up 0 bases and V 0 bases, and 0 bases lay outside the gene matches. The germline CDR1 and CDR2 sequences are SGHRS and YFSETQ. CDR3 length: 16 amino acids. This chain's CDR3 is CASSLGQGANTGELFF. Here the CDR3 DNA reads TGCGCCAGCAGCTTGGGACAGGGGGCGAACACCGGGGAGCTGTTTTTT. Complete variable domain (other parts from reference TRBV5-1 and TRBJ2-2): KAGVTQTPRYLIKTRGQQVTLSCSPISGHRSVSWYQQTPGQGLQFLFEYFSETQRNKGNFPGRFSGRQFSNSRSEMNVSTLELGDSALYLCASSLGQGANTGELFFGEGSRLTVL.

The V and J genes are TRBV5-1 and TRBJ2-1, with 7 positions matching TRBD2. Trimming removed 2 bases from V and 7 bases from J; junction bases left unmatched: 9. The germline gives CDR1 SGHRS, CDR2 YFSETQ. This CDR3 region has 15 residues. DNA of the CDR3: TGCGCCAGCAGCTTAAGGGCGGGAGTCGGAAATGAGCAGTTCTTC. Protein sequence: CASSLRAGVGNEQFF.

This rearrangement joins TRBV6-6 to TRBJ1-6, with TRBD1 as a possible D gene (5 bases). CDR1 is MNHNY, CDR2 SVGAGI, per germline (reference sequence). V was pared by 9 bases and J by 4 bases, with 10 bases between. The length of the CDR3 is 13 residues. The chain's CDR3 is CARRGEYNSPLHF. The CDR3 DNA reads TGTGCCAGACGGGGGGAGTATAATTCACCCCTCCACTTT.

The rearrangement joins TRBV19 to TRBJ2-2; a weak D match, TRBD1 (6 bases). The CDR3 runs 14 residues. Trimming pared 5 bases from V and 2 bases from J, leaving 9 bases between. Germline CDR1 LNHDA, CDR2 SQIVND (reference sequence). CDR3: CASSQQGNTGELFF. As DNA, the CDR3 is TGTGCCAGTAGTCAACAGGGTAACACCGGGGAGCTGTTTTTT.

The chain uses TRBV5-1 and TRBJ2-1; D might be TRBD2 (6 bases). V gave up 6 bases and J gave up 5 bases, with 15 bases separating them. CDR1 and CDR2 (germline): SGHRS, YFSETQ. The CDR3 runs to 14 residues. CDR3 sequence reads: CASKRAGPNNEQFF. The DNA for the CDR3 is TGCGCCAGCAAGAGGGCGGGACCCAACAATGAGCAGTTCTTC.

This chain connects TRBV5-8 to TRBJ2-7; 7 bases agree with TRBD1. Looked up from germline, CDR1 is SGHTS and CDR2 is YDEGEE. This CDR3 spans 15 amino acids. With V trimmed by 2 bases and J by 5 bases, 10 bases remained unmatched. In DNA, the CDR3 is TGTGCCAGCAGCTTAGCGCGACAGGGAAATCACGAGCAGTACTTC. This encodes CASSLARQGNHEQYF.

This clone was picked up a small number of times. The chain employs TRBV24-1 and TRBJ2-3; 9 nucleotides match TRBD2. Trimming at V came to 5 bases and at J to 7 bases, leaving 15 bases not matched to a gene. The CDR3 is 17 amino acids. Germline V gene lookup returns CDR1 KGHDR and CDR2 SFDVKD. DNA for the CDR3: TGTGCCACCAGTGGGCTGGGGGGCGCTAGCGGGATTTATACGCAGTATTTT. Translating gives CATSGLGGASGIYTQYF.

The CDR3 sequence is CASSPMPGQRSSPLHF. CDR3 in DNA: TGTGCCAGCAGCCCAATGCCAGGACAGAGGAGTTCACCCCTCCACTTT. The gene calls are TRBV6-2 or TRBV6-3 and TRBJ1-6; tentatively, D is TRBD1 (6 bases). Trimming took 6 bases from V and 9 from J, leaving 21 bases between them. The CDR3 consists of 16 residues. Per the germline V gene, CDR1 is MNHEY and CDR2 is SVGEGT.

The genes are TRBV24-1 and TRBJ2-5; D might be TRBD1 (6 bases). Germline V CDR1 and CDR2: KGHDR, SFDVKD. V was trimmed by 3 bases and J by 4 bases, leaving 14 bases between them. The length of the CDR3 is 15 residues. The CDR3 nucleotides are TGTGCCACCAGTGATCCACAGGGACCGGGAGAGACCCAGTACTTC. Its translation: CATSDPQGPGETQYF.

CDR3 DNA: TGTGCCATCAGCCCAGGGACCGGGACTAGCGGGAGTGATGAGCAGTTCTTC. It yields the protein CAISPGTGTSGSDEQFF. The chain links TRBV10-3 to TRBJ2-1; 14 bases match TRBD2. CDR3 size: 17 residues. Germline CDR1 ENHRY, CDR2 SYGVKD. The trim removed 6 bases at V and 8 bases at J, leaving 12 bases unmatched.

The chain employs TRBV29-1 and TRBJ2-5; 11 positions agree with TRBD2. V trimming: 7 bases; J trimming: 2 bases; junction bases outside the gene matches: 9. Germline values: CDR1 SQVTM, CDR2 ANQGSEA. There are 15 residues in the CDR3. The CDR3 sequence is CSASGTSGFQETQYF. The CDR3 region has the DNA TGCAGCGCCTCCGGGACTAGCGGATTTCAAGAGACCCAGTACTTC.

The rearrangement links TRBV24-1 to TRBJ2-2, with TRBD1 as a possible D gene (5 bases). Trimming removed 0 bases at V and 7 bases at J, with 8 bases between. The CDR3 loop spans 14 amino acids. CDR1 is KGHDR and CDR2 is SFDVKD in the germline V gene. As DNA, the CDR3 is TGTGCCACCAGTGATTTGAAGGGGAACGGGGAGCTGTTTTTT. It encodes CATSDLKGNGELFF.

V gene TRBV6-5 combines with J gene TRBJ2-3; 8 nucleotides line up with TRBD2. The CDR3 runs to 16 residues. V lost 0 bases and J lost 4; bases outside the gene matches: 6. Germline CDR1 and CDR2: MNHEY and SVGAGI. The CDR3 region has the DNA TGTGCCAGCAGTTACTCGAGCGGGAGCCGCTCAGATACGCAGTATTTT. Its protein is CASSYSSGSRSDTQYF.

J is TRBJ2-7 and V is TRBV10-2, with D perhaps matching TRBD2 (5 bases). CDR1 is WSHSY, CDR2 SAAADI, per germline. With 6 bases removed from V and 5 bases from J, the gap between germline ends came to 14 bases. There are 13 residues in the CDR3. The CDR3 spells CASSMGWEHEQYF. The CDR3 DNA reads TGCGCCAGCAGCATGGGGTGGGAGCACGAGCAGTACTTC.

The chain uses TRBV7-2 and TRBJ2-3, with D possibly matching TRBD2 (7 bases). CDR1 is SGHTA and CDR2 is FQGNSA in the germline V gene. V was pared by 1 base and J by 2 bases, with 13 bases between. This CDR3 region has 16 residues. CDR3 nucleotide sequence: TGTGCCAGCAGCTTAGATGGGGGGGCGAACACAGATACGCAGTATTTT. It is translated as CASSLDGGANTDTQYF. The full variable domain, completed using reference TRBV7-2 and TRBJ2-3, is GAGVSQSPSNKVTEKGKDVELRCDPISGHTALYWYRQSLGQGLEFLIYFQGNSAPDKSGLPSDRFSAERTGGSVSTLTIQRTQQEDSAVYLCASSLDGGANTDTQYFGPGTRLTVL.

CDR3 DNA sequence: TGTGCCAGCTCACCACAAGTAGGGAGCTCCTACGAGCAGTACTTC. It yields the protein CASSPQVGSSYEQYF. V usage is TRBV18 and J usage is TRBJ2-7; TRBD2 is a possible D gene (5 bases). The length of the CDR3 is 15 residues. The V gene's germline CDR1 is KGHSH and CDR2 LQKENI. V shed 1 base and J shed 0 bases, with 10 bases lying between them.

The chain employs TRBV3-1 (or the pseudogene TRBV3-2) and TRBJ2-1; 9 bases line up with TRBD2. The germline V gene has CDR1 LGHDT and CDR2 YNNKEL (reference sequence). V gave up 0 bases and J gave up 9 bases; unmatched junction bases: 6. The CDR3 covers 15 residues. For the CDR3, the DNA is TGTGCCAGCAGCCAAGATAGCGGGAGTAGGGGTGAGCAGTTCTTC. This sequence encodes CASSQDSGSRGEQFF.

The chain links TRBV9 to TRBJ1-4; 11 bases match TRBD1. The CDR3 extends over 14 amino acids. From germline, CDR1 is SGDLS and CDR2 YYNGEE. Unmatched junction bases numbered 2, after V lost 2 bases and J lost 8 bases. The CDR3 loop reads CASSVRTGGEKLFF. The CDR3 nucleotides are TGTGCCAGCAGCGTCCGGACAGGGGGCGAAAAACTGTTTTTT.

The chain recombines TRBV5-1 with TRBJ1-5; D call uncertain. The V gene lost 0 bases and the J gene lost 7 bases, with 8 bases spanning the gap. CDR1 is SGHRS and CDR2 is YFSETQ in the germline V gene. The CDR3 is 13 amino acids. CDR3 in DNA: TGCGCCAGCAGCTTGGGCATTCGGCAGCCCCAGCATTTT. Amino acid sequence: CASSLGIRQPQHF. The complete variable domain, with remaining parts taken from reference TRBV5-1 and TRBJ1-5, reads KAGVTQTPRYLIKTRGQQVTLSCSPISGHRSVSWYQQTPGQGLQFLFEYFSETQRNKGNFPGRFSGRQFSNSRSEMNVSTLELGDSALYLCASSLGIRQPQHFGDGTRLSIL.